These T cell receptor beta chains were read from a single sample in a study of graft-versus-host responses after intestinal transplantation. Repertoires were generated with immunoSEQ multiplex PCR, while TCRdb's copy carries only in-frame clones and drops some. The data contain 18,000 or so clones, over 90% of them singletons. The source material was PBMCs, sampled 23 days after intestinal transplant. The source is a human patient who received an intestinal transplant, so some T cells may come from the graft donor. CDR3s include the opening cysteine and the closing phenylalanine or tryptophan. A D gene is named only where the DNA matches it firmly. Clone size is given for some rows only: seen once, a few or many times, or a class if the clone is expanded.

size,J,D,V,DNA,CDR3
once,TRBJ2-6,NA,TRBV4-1,TGCGCCAGCAGCCAACCCCCCATGGGCTCTGGGGCCAACGTCCTGACTTTC,CASSQPPMGSGANVLTF
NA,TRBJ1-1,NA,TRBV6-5,TGTGCCAGCAGTGAATCTCTGGTCTACACTGAAGCTTTCTTT,CASSESLVYTEAFF
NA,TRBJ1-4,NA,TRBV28,TGTGCCAGCACTAACCCATGGGGAGGGGGTAATGAAAAACTGTTTTTT,CASTNPWGGGNEKLFF
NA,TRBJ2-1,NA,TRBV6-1,TGTGCCAGCAATCCACAGGGAGGCTCCTACAATGAGCAGTTCTTC,CASNPQGGSYNEQFF
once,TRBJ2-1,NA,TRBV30,TGTGCCTGGAGTCCGGGTTTTAATGAGCAGTTCTTC,CAWSPGFNEQFF
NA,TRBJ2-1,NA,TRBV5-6,TGTGCCAGCAGCTTCGGCAATGAGCAGTTCTTC,CASSFGNEQFF
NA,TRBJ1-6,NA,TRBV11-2,TGTGCCAGCCGAACGCCGAATTCACCCCTCCACTTT,CASRTPNSPLHF
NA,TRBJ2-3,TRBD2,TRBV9,TGTGCCAGCAGCGTAGGCCGGGAGGGCCGTACAGATACGCAGTATTTT,CASSVGREGRTDTQYF
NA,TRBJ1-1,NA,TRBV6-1,TGTGCCAGCAGTCCCCAAGGGGTAGAGGCCGCTTTCTTT,CASSPQGVEAAFF
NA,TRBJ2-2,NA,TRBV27,TGTGCCAGCAGTTTATCGAGCGGGGAGCTGTTTTTT,CASSLSSGELFF
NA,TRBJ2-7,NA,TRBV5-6,TGTGCCAGCAGCCCCGGCACCGGGGCCTACGAGCAGTACTTC,CASSPGTGAYEQYF
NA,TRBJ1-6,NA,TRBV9,TGTGCCAGCAACTACCGGGAGGAGAATTCACCCCTCCACTTT,CASNYREENSPLHF
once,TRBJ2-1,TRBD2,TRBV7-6,TGTGCCAGCAGCTTAGGTGGGGGGGATGAGCAGTTCTTC,CASSLGGGDEQFF
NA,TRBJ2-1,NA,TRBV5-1,TGCGCCAGCAGCTTGTATACCGGAGGTGAGCAGTTCTTC,CASSLYTGGEQFF
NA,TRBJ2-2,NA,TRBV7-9,TGTGCCAGCAGCACAGAGGGACGGATCAACACCGGGGAGCTGTTTTTT,CASSTEGRINTGELFF
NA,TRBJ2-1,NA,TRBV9,TGTGCCAGCAGCGACCCTGTTATAGGGACCGACTCGGAATACAATGAGCAGTTCTTC,CASSDPVIGTDSEYNEQFF
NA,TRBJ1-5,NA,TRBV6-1,TGTGCCAGCAGTGAATTTGTTCAGCCCAATCAGCCCCAGCATTTT,CASSEFVQPNQPQHF
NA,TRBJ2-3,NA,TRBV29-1,TGCAGCGTTTGGTCCGGAGACTACAACACAGATACGCAGTATTTT,CSVWSGDYNTDTQYF
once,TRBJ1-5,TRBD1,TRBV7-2,TGTGCCAGCAGCTTAGAGCGCAGGGGGGCCCATCAGCCCCAGCATTTT,CASSLERRGAHQPQHF
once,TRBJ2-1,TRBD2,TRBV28,TGTGCCAGCAGTTCCCCTCTAGCGGGAAGCTCCTACAATGAGCAGTTCTTC,CASSSPLAGSSYNEQFF
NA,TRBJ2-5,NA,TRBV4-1,TGCGCCAGCAGCCAAGGCCCCAGGGGAGAGACCCAGTACTTC,CASSQGPRGETQYF
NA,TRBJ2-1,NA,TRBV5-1,TGCGCCAGCAGCGTAACCGGGGCCAATGAGCAGTTCTTC,CASSVTGANEQFF
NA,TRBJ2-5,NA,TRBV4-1,TGCGCCAGCAGCCCAAGAGGGGGTCCCGGCCAAGAGACCCAGTACTTC,CASSPRGGPGQETQYF
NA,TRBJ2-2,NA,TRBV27,TGTGCCAGCAGGGGGACACTCGGGGAGCTGTTTTTT,CASRGTLGELFF
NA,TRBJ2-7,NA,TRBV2,TGTGCCAGCAGTGCAGGGAGAAGCTCCTACGAGCAGTACTTC,CASSAGRSSYEQYF
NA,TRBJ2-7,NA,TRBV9,TGTGCCAGCAGCGTAGTGGATGCCCCCTACGAGCAGTACTTC,CASSVVDAPYEQYF
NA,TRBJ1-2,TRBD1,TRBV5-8,TGTGCCAGCAGCTGGTCGGACAGGGGGGACTATGGCTACACCTTC,CASSWSDRGDYGYTF
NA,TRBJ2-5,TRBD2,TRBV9,TGTGCCAGCAGCGTCGCAGCGGGAGATGGGGAGACCCAGTACTTC,CASSVAAGDGETQYF
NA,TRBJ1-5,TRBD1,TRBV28,TGTGCCAGCAGTTTGCCACCCGACAGGGAATATGAGCCCCAGCATTTT,CASSLPPDREYEPQHF
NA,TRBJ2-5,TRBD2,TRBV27,TGTGCCAGCGGGAATAGCGGGACCGAAAAAGAGACCCAGTACTTC,CASGNSGTEKETQYF
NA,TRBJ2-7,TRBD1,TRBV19,TGTGCCAGTAGTATCAGGGACAGGGCCCACGAGCAGTACTTC,CASSIRDRAHEQYF
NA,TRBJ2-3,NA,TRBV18,TGTGCCAGCTCACCAGGGGACATATTTTTCACGGATACGCAGTATTTT,CASSPGDIFFTDTQYF
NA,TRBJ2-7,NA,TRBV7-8,TGTGCCAGCATGGGGCGGGGGCGGGACCCCTACGAGCAGTACTTC,CASMGRGRDPYEQYF
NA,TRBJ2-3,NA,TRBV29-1,TGCAGCGTTGTGGGGGGAAGCGGTTCCGTTACAGATACGCAGTATTTT,CSVVGGSGSVTDTQYF
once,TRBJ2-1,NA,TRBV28,TGTGCCAGCAGTTTAGCGGGCGGGGATGAGCAGTTCTTC,CASSLAGGDEQFF
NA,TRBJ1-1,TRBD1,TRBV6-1,TGTGCCAGCTGGACAGGGCTGAACACTGAAGCTTTCTTT,CASWTGLNTEAFF
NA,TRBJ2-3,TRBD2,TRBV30,TGTGCCTGGAGTCCAGCGGGAGGGCCCCATTTT,CAWSPAGGPHF